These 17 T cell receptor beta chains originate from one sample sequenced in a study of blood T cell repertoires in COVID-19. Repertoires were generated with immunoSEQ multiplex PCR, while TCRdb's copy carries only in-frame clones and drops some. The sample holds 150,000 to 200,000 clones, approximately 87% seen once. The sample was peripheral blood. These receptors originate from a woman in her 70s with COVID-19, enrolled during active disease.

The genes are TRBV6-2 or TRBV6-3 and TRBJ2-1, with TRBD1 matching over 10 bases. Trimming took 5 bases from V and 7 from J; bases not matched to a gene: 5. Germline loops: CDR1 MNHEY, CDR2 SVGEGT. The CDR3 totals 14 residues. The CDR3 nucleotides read TGTGCCAGCAGTGACCGACAGGGGGCTAATGAGCAGTTCTTC. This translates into CASSDRQGANEQFF.

CDR3 in DNA: TGTGCCAGCAGCCCTCGGGGGGTGGACACCGGGGAGCTGTTTTTT. The encoded protein is CASSPRGVDTGELFF. The V and J genes are TRBV11-3 and TRBJ2-2, with TRBD2 identical over 7 bases. The germline CDR1 and CDR2 sequences are SGHNT and YENEEA. The CDR3 has 15 residues. Trimming at V came to 5 bases and at J to 3 bases, leaving 6 bases not matched to a gene.

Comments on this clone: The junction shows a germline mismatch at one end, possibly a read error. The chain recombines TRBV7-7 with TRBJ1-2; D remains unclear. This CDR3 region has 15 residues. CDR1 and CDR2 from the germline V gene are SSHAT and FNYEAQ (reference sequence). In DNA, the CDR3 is TGTGCTAGCAGCTTATGGGATCACCGGGGCTATGGCTACACCTTC. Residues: CASSLWDHRGYGYTF.

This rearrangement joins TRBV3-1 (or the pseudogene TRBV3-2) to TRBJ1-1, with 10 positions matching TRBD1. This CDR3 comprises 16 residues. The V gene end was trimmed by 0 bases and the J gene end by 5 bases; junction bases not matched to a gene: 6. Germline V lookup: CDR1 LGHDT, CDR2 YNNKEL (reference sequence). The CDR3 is CASSQDGTGANTEAFF. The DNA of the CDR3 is TGTGCCAGCAGCCAAGATGGGACAGGGGCCAATACTGAAGCTTTCTTT.

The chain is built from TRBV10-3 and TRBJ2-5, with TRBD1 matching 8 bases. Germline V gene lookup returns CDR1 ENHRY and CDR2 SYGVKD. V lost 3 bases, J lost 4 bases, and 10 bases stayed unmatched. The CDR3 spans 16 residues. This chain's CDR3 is CAISDGDRRALETQYF. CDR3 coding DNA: TGTGCCATCAGTGATGGGGACAGGCGGGCTTTAGAGACCCAGTACTTC.

The CDR3 DNA reads as TGCGCCAGCAGCCAAGGTCCCACAGGGAGTCAGCCCCAGCATTTT. Translation gives CASSQGPTGSQPQHF. The chain carries TRBV4-1 and TRBJ1-5, with a tentative D call TRBD1 (6 bases). The V end lost 1 base, the J end lost 6 bases, and 13 bases lay between the germline ends. From germline, CDR1 is MGHRA and CDR2 YSYEKL. The CDR3 sequence is 15 residues long.

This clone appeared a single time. CDR3 residues: CASSLGGLPNTEAFF. CDR3 sequence (DNA): TGTGCCAGCAGCTTAGGTGGGCTCCCGAACACTGAAGCTTTCTTT. The rearrangement uses TRBV7-2 and TRBJ1-1; no firm D call. Germline CDR1 SGHTA, CDR2 FQGNSA. V shed 1 base and J shed 1 base, with 10 bases lying between them. The CDR3 is 15 amino acids.

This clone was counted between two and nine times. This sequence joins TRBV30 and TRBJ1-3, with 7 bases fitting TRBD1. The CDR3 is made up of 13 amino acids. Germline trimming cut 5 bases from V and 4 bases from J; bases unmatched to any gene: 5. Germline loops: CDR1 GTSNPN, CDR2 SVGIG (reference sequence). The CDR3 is CAWGQAQGNTIYF. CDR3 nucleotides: TGTGCCTGGGGACAGGCCCAAGGAAACACCATATATTTT.

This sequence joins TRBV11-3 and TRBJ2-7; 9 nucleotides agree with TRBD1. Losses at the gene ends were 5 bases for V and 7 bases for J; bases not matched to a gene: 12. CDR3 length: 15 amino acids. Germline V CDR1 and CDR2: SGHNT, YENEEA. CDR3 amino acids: CASSQNGQGRKEQYF. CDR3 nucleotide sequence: TGTGCCAGCAGCCAGAATGGACAGGGGCGCAAGGAGCAGTACTTC.

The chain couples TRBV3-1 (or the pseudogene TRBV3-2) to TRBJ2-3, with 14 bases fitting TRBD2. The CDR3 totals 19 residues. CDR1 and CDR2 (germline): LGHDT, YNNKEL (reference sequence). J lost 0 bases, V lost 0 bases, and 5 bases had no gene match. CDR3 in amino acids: CASSQDYGLAGGSTDTQYF. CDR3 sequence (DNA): TGTGCCAGCAGCCAAGATTACGGACTAGCGGGGGGAAGCACAGATACGCAGTATTTT.

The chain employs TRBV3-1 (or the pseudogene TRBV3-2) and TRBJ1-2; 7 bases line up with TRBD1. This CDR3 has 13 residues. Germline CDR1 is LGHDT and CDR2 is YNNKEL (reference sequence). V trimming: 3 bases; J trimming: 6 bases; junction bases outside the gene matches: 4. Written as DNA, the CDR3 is TGTGCCAGCAGCCATCGAACAGGGGATGGCTACACCTTC. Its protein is CASSHRTGDGYTF.

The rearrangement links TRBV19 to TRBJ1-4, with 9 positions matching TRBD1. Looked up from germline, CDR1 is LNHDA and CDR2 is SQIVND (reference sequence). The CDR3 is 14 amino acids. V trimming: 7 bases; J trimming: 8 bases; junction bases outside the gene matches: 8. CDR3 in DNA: TGTGCCAGTAACCCACAGGGGGCGAGCGAAAAACTGTTTTTT. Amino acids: CASNPQGASEKLFF.

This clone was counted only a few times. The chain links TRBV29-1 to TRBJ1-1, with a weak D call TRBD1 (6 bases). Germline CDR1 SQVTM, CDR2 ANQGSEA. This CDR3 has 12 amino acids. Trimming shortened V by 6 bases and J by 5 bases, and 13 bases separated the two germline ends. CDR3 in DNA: TGCAGCGTACAGGGATTGGGGACTGAAGCTTTCTTT. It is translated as CSVQGLGTEAFF.

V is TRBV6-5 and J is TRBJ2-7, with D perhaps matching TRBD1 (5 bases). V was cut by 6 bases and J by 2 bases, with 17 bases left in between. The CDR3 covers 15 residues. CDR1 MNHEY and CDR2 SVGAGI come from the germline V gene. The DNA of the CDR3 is TGTGCCAGCAGGACACCTATGGGCAGGGCCTACGAGCAGTACTTC. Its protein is CASRTPMGRAYEQYF.

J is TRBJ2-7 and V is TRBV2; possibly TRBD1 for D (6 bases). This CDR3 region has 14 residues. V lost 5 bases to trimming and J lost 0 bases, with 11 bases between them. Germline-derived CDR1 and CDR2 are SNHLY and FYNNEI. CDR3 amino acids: CASSWTESSYEQYF. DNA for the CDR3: TGTGCCAGCAGTTGGACAGAGAGCTCCTACGAGCAGTACTTC.

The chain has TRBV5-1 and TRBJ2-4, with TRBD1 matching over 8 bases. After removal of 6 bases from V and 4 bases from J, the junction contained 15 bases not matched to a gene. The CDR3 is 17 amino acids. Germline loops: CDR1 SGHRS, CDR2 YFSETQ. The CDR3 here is CASKNSTGATGKNIQYF. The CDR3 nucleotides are TGCGCCAGCAAAAATTCGACAGGGGCGACGGGAAAAAACATTCAGTACTTC.

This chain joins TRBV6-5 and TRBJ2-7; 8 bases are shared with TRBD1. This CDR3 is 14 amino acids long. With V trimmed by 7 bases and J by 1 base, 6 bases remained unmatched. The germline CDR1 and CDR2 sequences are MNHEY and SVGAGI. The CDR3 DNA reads TGTGCCAGCATCGGGACAGGCGGATCCTACGAGCAGTACTTC. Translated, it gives CASIGTGGSYEQYF.